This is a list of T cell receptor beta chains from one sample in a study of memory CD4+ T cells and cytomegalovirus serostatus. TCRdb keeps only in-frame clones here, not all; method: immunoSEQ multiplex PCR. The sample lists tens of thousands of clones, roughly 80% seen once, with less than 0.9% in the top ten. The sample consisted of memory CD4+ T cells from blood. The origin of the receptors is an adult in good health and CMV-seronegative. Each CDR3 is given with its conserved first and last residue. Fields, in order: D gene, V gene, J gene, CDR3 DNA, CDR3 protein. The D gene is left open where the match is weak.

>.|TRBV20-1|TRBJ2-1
TGCAGTGTTCCCAGCGGATATGGGCAGTTCTTC
CSVPSGYGQFF
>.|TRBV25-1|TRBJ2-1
TGTGCCAGCAGGCCGAGGGGCCAACTTTACAATGAGCAGTTCTTC
CASRPRGQLYNEQFF
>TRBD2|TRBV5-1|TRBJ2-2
TGCGCCAGCAGCTTGGGCGGGAGTAAGAACACCGGGGAGCTGTTTTTT
CASSLGGSKNTGELFF
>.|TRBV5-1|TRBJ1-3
TGCGCCAGCAGCGGGGGCGGCTCTGGAAACACCATATATTTT
CASSGGGSGNTIYF
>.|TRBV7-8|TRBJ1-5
TGTGCCAGCAGCTTGTTCGGGCCCCCAGGCAATCAGCCCCAGCATTTT
CASSLFGPPGNQPQHF
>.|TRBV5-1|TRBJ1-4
TGCGCCAGCAGCTTGGACGCGGACCTGGCAACTAATGAAAAACTGTTTTTT
CASSLDADLATNEKLFF
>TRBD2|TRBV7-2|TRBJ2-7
TGTGCCAGCAGCTTAGCCCCGGGGGGGGGCGGGTACGAGCAGTACTTC
CASSLAPGGGGYEQYF
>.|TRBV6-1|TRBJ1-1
TGTGCCAGCAGTCCCGTAGACAGGTCGGACGCTTTCTTT
CASSPVDRSDAFF
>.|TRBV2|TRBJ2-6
TGTGCCAGCAGGGAGAGGGCTGGGGCCAACGTCCTGACTTTC
CASRERAGANVLTF
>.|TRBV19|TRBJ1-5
TGTGCCAGTAGTATTCTTGAGGTCGTCCAGCCCCAGCATTTT
CASSILEVVQPQHF
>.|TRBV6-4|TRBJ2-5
TGTGCCAGCAGCCCGGGACAAGGAAACCAAGAGACCCAGTACTTC
CASSPGQGNQETQYF
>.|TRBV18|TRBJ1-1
TGTGCCAGCTCGCAGGAGAACCCCATGAACACTGAAGCTTTCTTT
CASSQENPMNTEAFF
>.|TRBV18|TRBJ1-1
TGTGCCAGCTCACGTGGGGCTGAAGCTTTCTTT
CASSRGAEAFF
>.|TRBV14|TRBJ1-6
TGTGCCAGCAGCCAGGTTTTCGGTTCACCCCTCCACTTT
CASSQVFGSPLHF
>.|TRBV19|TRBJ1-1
TGTGCCAGTAGTAACGGACGGAACACTGAAGCTTTCTTT
CASSNGRNTEAFF
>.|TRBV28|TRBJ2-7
TGTGCCAGCAGTTCCGGTACAGTGGGGGGCTCCTACGAGCAGTACTTC
CASSSGTVGGSYEQYF
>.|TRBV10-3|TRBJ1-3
TGTGCCATCAAAAGTAGCTCTGGAAACACCATATATTTT
CAIKSSSGNTIYF
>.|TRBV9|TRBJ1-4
TGTGCCAGCAGCGTAGGTGGGCAGGGCAATGAAAAACTGTTTTTT
CASSVGGQGNEKLFF
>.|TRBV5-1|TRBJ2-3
TGCGCCAGCAGGTTCCGGGAGCCGGATACGCAGTATTTT
CASRFREPDTQYF
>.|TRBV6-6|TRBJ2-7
TGTGCCAGCAGTTCTACTAGGGGGGATTCCTACGAGCAGTACTTC
CASSSTRGDSYEQYF